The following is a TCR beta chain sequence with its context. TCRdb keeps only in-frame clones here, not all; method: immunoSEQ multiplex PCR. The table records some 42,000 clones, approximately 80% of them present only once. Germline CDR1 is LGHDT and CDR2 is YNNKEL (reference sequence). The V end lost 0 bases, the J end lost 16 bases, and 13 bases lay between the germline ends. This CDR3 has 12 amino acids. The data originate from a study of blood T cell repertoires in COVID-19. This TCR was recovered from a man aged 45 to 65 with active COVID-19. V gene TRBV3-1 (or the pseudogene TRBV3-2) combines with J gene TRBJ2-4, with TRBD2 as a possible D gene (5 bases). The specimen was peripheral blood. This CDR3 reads CASSQEATNLYF. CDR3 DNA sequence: TGTGCCAGCAGCCAAGAGGCGACTAATCTATACTTC.